One and the same sample provided the 5 T cell receptor beta chains below, sequenced in a study of T-cell memory formation after mild COVID-19. Each CDR3 protein is one row after TCRdb ran MiXCR on the 5' RACE reads. The repertoire holds over 150,000 distinct CDR3 sequences, with 20% to 25% as singletons. The sample taken for sequencing was PBMCs or a T cell subset sorted from them (not recorded which). Source of these receptors: an adult woman who had mild COVID-19 (a few samples of this study predate the infection). Cell type and time point are not known.

The chain carries TRBV7-9 and TRBJ2-3, with 8 bases matching TRBD1. The junction had 13 bases not matched to a gene; V was cut back by 5 bases and J by 6 bases. CDR1 is SEHNR, CDR2 FQNEAQ, per germline (reference sequence). This CDR3 has 16 amino acids. The CDR3 coding sequence is TGTGCCAGCAGCCCCGCGGGACAGGTCTATGCGGATACGCAGTATTTT. It encodes CASSPAGQVYADTQYF.

The rearrangement joins TRBV29-1 to TRBJ2-3; D is unresolved. The CDR3 totals 14 residues. Germline CDR1 reads SQVTM; CDR2 reads ANQGSEA. V was trimmed by 3 bases and J by 0 bases, leaving 10 bases between them. In DNA, the CDR3 is TGCAGCGTTGATCGGACGGCGAGCACAGATACGCAGTATTTT. Translated, it gives CSVDRTASTDTQYF.

This chain links TRBV3-1 with TRBJ2-7, with 14 bases aligning to TRBD2. Looked up from germline, CDR1 is LGHDT and CDR2 is YNNKEL (reference sequence). This CDR3 region has 18 residues. V gave up 4 bases and J gave up 1 base; unmatched junction bases: 9. In DNA form, the CDR3 reads TGTGCCAGCAGCCCTCGGACTAGCGGGGGGCCTATATCCTACGAGCAGTACTTC. Its protein is CASSPRTSGGPISYEQYF.

The J gene is TRBJ2-3, the V gene TRBV4-1, with TRBD2 matching 8 bases. CDR1 MGHRA and CDR2 YSYEKL come from the germline V gene. The CDR3 covers 16 residues. V dropped 2 bases and J dropped 0; count of bases not matched to a gene: 4. The CDR3 sequence is CASSQRGGPSTDTQYF. The DNA of the CDR3 is TGCGCCAGCAGCCAACGGGGGGGACCTAGCACAGATACGCAGTATTTT.

The rearrangement joins TRBV29-1 to TRBJ1-1, with TRBD1 matching 9 bases. Germline CDR1 reads SQVTM; CDR2 reads ANQGSEA. This CDR3 has 12 residues. Germline trimming cut 5 bases from V and 6 bases from J; bases unmatched to any gene: 4. CDR3 sequence: CSVTDRGAEAFF. Written as DNA, the CDR3 is TGCAGCGTTACCGACAGGGGGGCTGAAGCTTTCTTT.